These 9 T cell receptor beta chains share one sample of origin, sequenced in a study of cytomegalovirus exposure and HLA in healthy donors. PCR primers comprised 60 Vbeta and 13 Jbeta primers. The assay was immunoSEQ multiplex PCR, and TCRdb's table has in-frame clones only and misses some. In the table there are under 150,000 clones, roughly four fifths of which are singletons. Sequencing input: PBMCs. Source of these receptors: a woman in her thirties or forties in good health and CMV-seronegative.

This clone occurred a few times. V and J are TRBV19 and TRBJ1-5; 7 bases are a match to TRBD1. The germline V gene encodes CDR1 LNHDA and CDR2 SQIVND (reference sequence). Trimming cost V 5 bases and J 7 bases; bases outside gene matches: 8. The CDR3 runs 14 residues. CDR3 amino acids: CASSLGQVQQPQHF. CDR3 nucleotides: TGTGCCAGTAGTCTCGGACAGGTTCAACAGCCCCAGCATTTT.

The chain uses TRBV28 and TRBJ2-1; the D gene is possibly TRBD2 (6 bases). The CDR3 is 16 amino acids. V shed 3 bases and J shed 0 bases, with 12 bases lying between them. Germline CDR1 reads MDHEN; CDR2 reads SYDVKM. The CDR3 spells CASSFHRGSSYNEQFF. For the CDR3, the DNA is TGTGCCAGCAGTTTCCACCGGGGGAGCTCCTACAATGAGCAGTTCTTC.

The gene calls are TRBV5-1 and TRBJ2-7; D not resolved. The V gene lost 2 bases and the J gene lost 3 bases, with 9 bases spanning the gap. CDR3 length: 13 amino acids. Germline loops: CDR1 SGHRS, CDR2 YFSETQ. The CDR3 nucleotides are TGCGCCAGCAGCTTTCCTGGCAGCTACGAGCAGTACTTC. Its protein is CASSFPGSYEQYF.

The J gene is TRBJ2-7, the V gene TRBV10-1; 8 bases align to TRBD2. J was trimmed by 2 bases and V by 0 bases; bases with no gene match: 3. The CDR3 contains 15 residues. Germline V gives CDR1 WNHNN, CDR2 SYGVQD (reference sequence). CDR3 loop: CASSESGRATYEQYF. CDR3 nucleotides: TGCGCCAGCAGTGAGTCCGGGAGGGCCACCTACGAGCAGTACTTC.

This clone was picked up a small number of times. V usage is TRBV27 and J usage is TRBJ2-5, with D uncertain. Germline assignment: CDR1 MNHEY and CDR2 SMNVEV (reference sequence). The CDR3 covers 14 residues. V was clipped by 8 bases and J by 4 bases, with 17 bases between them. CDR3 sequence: CASWSLLGGETQYF. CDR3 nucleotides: TGTGCCAGCTGGTCCCTTTTAGGCGGAGAGACCCAGTACTTC.

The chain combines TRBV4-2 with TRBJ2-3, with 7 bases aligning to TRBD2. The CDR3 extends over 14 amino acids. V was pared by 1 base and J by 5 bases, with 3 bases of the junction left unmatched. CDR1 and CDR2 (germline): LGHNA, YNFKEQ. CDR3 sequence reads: CASSQALAEDTQYF. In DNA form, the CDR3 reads TGTGCCAGCAGCCAAGCCCTAGCGGAAGATACGCAGTATTTT.

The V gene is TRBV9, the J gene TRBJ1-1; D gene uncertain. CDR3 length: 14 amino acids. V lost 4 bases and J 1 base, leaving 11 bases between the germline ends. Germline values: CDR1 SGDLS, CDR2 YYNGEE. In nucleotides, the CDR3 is TGTGCCAGCAGCCGGTCATCTCAGAACACTGAAGCTTTCTTT. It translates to CASSRSSQNTEAFF.

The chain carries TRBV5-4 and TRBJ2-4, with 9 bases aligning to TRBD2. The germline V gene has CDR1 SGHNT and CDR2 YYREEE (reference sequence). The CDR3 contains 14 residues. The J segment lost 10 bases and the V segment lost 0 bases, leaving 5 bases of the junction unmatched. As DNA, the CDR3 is TGTGCCAGCAGCTTGGATAGCGGGAGCTCTATTCAGTACTTC. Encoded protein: CASSLDSGSSIQYF.

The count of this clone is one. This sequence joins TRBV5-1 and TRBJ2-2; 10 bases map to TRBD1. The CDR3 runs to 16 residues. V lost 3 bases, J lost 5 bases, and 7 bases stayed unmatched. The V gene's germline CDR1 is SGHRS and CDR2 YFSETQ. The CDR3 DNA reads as TGCGCCAGCAGCTACGGACAGGGGGTGGATACCGGGGAGCTGTTTTTT. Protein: CASSYGQGVDTGELFF.